The sequence of this T cell receptor (beta chain) was determined in a study of control samples from healthy donors and cancer patients. Profiled with immunoSEQ multiplex PCR; TCRdb holds only in-frame clones, not every one. The table has 150,000 or so clones, roughly 88% seen once; the top ten hold nearly 5%. The germline V gene encodes CDR1 SGHDT and CDR2 YYEEEE. This CDR3 spans 15 amino acids. V lost 0 bases and J lost 1, with 9 bases in between. The rearrangement uses TRBV5-6 and TRBJ2-3; D is possibly TRBD1 (6 bases). The receptor was derived from a young woman in good health. Sequencing was performed on blood. CDR3 coding DNA: TGTGCCAGCAGCTTGGGGGGGCACGGCACAGATACGCAGTATTTT. Its translation is CASSLGGHGTDTQYF.